This T cell receptor beta chain derives from a study of T cells after yellow fever vaccination. This clonotype was seen at least ten times. What it binds is not known. A read error may produce the germline difference seen at one junction end. 5'RACE template switching generated TCR cDNA, adding a universal primer site and UMIs. Using its own MiXCR run on the 5' RACE reads, TCRdb lists one record per CDR3 protein. This sample has around 320,000 distinct CDR3 sequences, with roughly 4.3% found just once. General study points: After the booster, over 95% of CD4 and around nine tenths of CD8 primary-response clones were re-detected.

The TCR was taken from a man younger than 35 who received the YFV17D yellow fever vaccine. The sequences come from PBMCs, collected 15 days after the yellow fever booster vaccination.

The CDR3 bases are TGCAGTGCTAGAGGGCCCGAAATAGCGGACTACTTC. Translating gives CSARGPEIADYF. The chain uses TRBV20-1 and TRBJ2-1; weak D call: TRBD2 (6 bases). Per the germline V gene, CDR1 is DFQATT and CDR2 is SNEGSKA (reference sequence). The CDR3 is 12 amino acids.